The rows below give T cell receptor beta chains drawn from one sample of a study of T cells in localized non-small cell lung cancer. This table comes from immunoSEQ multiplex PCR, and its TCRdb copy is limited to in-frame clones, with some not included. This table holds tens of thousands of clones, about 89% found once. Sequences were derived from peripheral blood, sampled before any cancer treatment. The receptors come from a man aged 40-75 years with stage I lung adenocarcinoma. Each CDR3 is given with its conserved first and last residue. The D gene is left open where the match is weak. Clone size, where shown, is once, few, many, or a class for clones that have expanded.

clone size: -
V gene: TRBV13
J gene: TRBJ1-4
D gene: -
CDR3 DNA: TGTGCCAGCAGCCTCGACAGCGGAGGCAATGAAAAACTGTTTTTT
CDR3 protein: CASSLDSGGNEKLFF

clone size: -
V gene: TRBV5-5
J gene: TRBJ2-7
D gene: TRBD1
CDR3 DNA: TGTGCCAGCAGCTTGGCAGGGGGCAGGTACGAGCAGTACTTC
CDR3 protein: CASSLAGGRYEQYF

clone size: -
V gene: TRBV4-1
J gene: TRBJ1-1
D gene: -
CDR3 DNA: TGCGCCAGCAGGTCCGGGGGGCCCACTGAAGCTTTCTTT
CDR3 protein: CASRSGGPTEAFF

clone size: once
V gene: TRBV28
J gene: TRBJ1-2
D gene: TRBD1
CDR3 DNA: TGTGCCAGCAGTCCTCTGACAGGGGGTAATTTATATGGCTACACCTTC
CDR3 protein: CASSPLTGGNLYGYTF

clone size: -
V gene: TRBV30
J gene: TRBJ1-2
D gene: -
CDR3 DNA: TGTGCCTGGAGTGTACAAAACTATGGCTACACCTTC
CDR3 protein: CAWSVQNYGYTF

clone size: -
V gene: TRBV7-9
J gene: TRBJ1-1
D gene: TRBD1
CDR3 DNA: TGTGCCAGCAGCTTTTCAAGGCCAGGGGGACAGAACACTGAAGCTTTCTTT
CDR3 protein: CASSFSRPGGQNTEAFF

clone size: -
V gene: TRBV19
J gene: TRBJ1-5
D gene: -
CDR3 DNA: TGTGCCAGTAGTATATCGCGTCAGCCCCAGCATTTT
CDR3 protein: CASSISRQPQHF

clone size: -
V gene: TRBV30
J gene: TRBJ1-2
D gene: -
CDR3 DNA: TGTGCCTGGAGTAGGGGGTATGGCTACACCTTC
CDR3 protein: CAWSRGYGYTF

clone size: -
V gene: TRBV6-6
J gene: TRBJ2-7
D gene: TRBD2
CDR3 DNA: TGTGCCAGCCCCCCCGGGACTAGGGCGACCTACGAGCAGTACTTC
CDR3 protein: CASPPGTRATYEQYF

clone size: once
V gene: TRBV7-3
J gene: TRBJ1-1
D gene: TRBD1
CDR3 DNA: TGTGCCAGCAGCTTACACAGGGGAGCCACTGAAGCTTTCTTT
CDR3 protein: CASSLHRGATEAFF

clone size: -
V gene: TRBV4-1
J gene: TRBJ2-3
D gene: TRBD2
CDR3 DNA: TGCGCCAGCAGCTCGGGGACTAGCGGAGGCACAGATACGCAGTATTTT
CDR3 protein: CASSSGTSGGTDTQYF

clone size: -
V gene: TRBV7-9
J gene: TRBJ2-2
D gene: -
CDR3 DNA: TGTGCCAGCAGCCCTGATAGAGGGGAGCTGTTTTTT
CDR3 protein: CASSPDRGELFF

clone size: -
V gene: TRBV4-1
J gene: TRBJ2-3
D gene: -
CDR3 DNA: TGCGCCAGCAGCCAAGCACAGTTTGCAGATACGCAGTATTTT
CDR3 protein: CASSQAQFADTQYF

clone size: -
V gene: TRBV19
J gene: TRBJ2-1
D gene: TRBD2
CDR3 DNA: TGTGCCAGTAGTATTCAACTAGCGGGAGGGCCTAAGAGTGAGCAGTTCTTC
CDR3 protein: CASSIQLAGGPKSEQFF

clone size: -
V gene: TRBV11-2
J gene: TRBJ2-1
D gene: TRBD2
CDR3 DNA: TGTGCCAGCAGCTTGTGGCGGGAGAGTGGTGGTGAGCAGTTCTTC
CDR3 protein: CASSLWRESGGEQFF

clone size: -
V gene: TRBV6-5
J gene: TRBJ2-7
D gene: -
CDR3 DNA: TGTGCCAGCAGTTACTCGACGAGGAAGGAGCAGTACTTC
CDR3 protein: CASSYSTRKEQYF

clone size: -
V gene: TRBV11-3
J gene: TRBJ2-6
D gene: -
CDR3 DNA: TGTGCCAGCAGCTCCCCGGCATCTGGGGCCAACGTCCTGACTTTC
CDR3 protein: CASSSPASGANVLTF

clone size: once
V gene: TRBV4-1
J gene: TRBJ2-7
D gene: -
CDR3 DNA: TGCGCCAGCAGCCAAGGGCAGAGCTCCTACGAGCAGTACTTC
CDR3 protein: CASSQGQSSYEQYF

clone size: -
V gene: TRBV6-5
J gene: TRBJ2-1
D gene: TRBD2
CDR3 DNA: TGTGCCAGCAGCCTGGCGGGAGATAATGAGCAGTTCTTC
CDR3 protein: CASSLAGDNEQFF

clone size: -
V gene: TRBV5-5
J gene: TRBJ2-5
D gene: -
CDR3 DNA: TGTGCCAGCAGCTTGGTGGAAGGGGCGGCCGGGTACTTC
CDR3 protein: CASSLVEGAAGYF

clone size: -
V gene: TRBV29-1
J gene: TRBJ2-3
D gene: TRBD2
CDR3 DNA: TGCAGCGTCCCTCGACTAGCGGGCACAGATACGCAGTATTTT
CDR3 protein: CSVPRLAGTDTQYF

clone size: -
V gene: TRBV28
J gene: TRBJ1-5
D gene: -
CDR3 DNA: TGTGCCAGCAGTCCTCTCCGGTTTCGTAGCAATCAGCCCCAGCATTTT
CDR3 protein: CASSPLRFRSNQPQHF

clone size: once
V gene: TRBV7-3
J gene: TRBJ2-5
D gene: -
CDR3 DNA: TGTGCCAGCAGCTTAGAGCCCGGACCGAACCTCCAAGAGACCCAGTACTTC
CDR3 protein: CASSLEPGPNLQETQYF

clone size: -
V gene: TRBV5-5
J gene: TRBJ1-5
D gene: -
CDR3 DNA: TGTGCCAGCAGCCCTTTGGCAGTCAATAGCAATCAGCCCCAGCATTTT
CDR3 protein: CASSPLAVNSNQPQHF

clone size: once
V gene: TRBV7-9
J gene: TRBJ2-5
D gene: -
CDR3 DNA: TGTGCCAGCAGCTTTTTGCAGGGACAAGAGACCCAGTACTTC
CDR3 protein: CASSFLQGQETQYF

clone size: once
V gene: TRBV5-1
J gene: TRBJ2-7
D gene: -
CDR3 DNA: TGCGCCAGCAGCTTGTCTTTGTCGGGGCTGGGCGAGCAGTACTTC
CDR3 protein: CASSLSLSGLGEQYF

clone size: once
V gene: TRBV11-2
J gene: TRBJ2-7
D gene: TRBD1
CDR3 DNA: TGTGCCAGCAGCTTCACACCTTGGGGACAGGGAGGCTACGAGCAGTACTTC
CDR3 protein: CASSFTPWGQGGYEQYF

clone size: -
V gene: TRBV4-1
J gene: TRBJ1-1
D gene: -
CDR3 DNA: TGCGCCAGCAGCCAAGACGGCGGCGGAGTGAACACTGAAGCTTTCTTT
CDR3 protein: CASSQDGGGVNTEAFF

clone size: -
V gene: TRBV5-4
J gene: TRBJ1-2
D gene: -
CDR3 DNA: TGTGCCAGCAGCCCAATCGGCCCTAACTATGGCTACACCTTC
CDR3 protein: CASSPIGPNYGYTF

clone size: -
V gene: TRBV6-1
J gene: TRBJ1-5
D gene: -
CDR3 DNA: TGTGCCAGCAGGGACCAGGGACTGGGTGGGCAGCCCCAGCATTTT
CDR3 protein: CASRDQGLGGQPQHF

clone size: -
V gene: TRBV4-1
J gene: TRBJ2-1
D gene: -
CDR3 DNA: TGCGCCAGCAGCCAAGCCTCTAGCTGGAGTTATAGTGAGCAGTTCTTC
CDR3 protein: CASSQASSWSYSEQFF

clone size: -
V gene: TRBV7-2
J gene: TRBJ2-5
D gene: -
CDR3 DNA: TGTGCCAGCAGCTTGAGCGGAGGCCAAGAGACCCAGTACTTC
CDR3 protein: CASSLSGGQETQYF

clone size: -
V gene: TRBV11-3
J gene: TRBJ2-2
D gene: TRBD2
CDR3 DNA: TGTGCCAGCAGCTTACAGACTAGCGGGGTACACACCGGGGAGCTGTTTTTT
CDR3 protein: CASSLQTSGVHTGELFF

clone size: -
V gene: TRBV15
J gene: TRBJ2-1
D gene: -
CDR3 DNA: TGTGCCACCAGCAGTGCATTTATCTCAGGGACGGGGCAGTTCTTC
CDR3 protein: CATSSAFISGTGQFF

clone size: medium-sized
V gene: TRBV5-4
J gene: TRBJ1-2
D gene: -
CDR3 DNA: TGTGCCAGCAGCTTGCCAGCGGTTAACTATGGCTACACCTTC
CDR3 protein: CASSLPAVNYGYTF

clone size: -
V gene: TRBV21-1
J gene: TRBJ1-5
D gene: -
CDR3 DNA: TGTGCCAGCAGCAATCAGGACAGGGCCTCTGGACAGCCCCAGCATTTT
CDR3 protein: CASSNQDRASGQPQHF

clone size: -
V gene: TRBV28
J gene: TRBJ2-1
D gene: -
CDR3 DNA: TGTGCCAGCAGTTTATCGGGTCAGGGGATCCACAATGAGCAGTTCTTC
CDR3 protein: CASSLSGQGIHNEQFF

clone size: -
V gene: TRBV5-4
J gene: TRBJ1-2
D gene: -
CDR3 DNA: TGTGCCAGCAGCACCGAATCAGGGATCGGCTACACCTTC
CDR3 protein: CASSTESGIGYTF

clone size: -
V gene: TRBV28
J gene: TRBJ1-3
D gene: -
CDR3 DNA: TGTGCCAGCAGTTTGGTCAGAAACACCATATATTTT
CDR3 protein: CASSLVRNTIYF

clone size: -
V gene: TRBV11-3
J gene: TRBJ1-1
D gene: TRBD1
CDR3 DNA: TGTGCCAGCAGCAGAAGCAGGGGGGACGGCACTGAAGCTTTCTTT
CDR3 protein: CASSRSRGDGTEAFF

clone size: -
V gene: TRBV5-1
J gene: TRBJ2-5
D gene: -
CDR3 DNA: TGCGCCAGCAGTTCTTTCTCGGCCGAGACCCAGTACTTC
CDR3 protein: CASSSFSAETQYF

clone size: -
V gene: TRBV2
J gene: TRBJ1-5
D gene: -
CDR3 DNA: TGTGCCAGCAGTGATGTGGGGGGCGGACAGCCCCAGCATTTT
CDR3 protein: CASSDVGGGQPQHF

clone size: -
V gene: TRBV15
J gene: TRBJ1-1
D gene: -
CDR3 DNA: TGTGCCACCAGCAGATCCGAAGAGGCAGAAGCTTTCTTT
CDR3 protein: CATSRSEEAEAFF

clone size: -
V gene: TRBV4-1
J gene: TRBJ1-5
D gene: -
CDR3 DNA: TGCGCCAGCAGCCAAGATCGGGGTTATAGCAATCAGCCCCAGCATTTT
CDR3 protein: CASSQDRGYSNQPQHF

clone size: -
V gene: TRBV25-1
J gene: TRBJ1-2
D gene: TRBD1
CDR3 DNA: TGTGCCAGCAGTGATACTGACAGGGGGATATATGGCTACACCTTC
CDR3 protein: CASSDTDRGIYGYTF

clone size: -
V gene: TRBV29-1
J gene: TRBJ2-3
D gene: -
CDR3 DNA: TGCAGCGTGTCGCCGGGGGGCACAGATACGCAGTATTTT
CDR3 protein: CSVSPGGTDTQYF

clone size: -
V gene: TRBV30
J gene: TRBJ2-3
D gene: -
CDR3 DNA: TGTGCCTGGAGCCGAGGCCCAGATACGCAGTATTTT
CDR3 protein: CAWSRGPDTQYF

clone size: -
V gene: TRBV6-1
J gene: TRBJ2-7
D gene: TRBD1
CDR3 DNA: TGTGCCAGCAGTCCGCGACAGGGTGGCGGCTACGAGCAGTACTTC
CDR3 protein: CASSPRQGGGYEQYF

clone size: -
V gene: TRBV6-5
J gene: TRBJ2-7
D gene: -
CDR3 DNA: TGTGCCAGCAGGCGGACGGGTAGGGGCTCCTACGAGCAGTACTTC
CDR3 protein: CASRRTGRGSYEQYF